This T cell receptor beta chain is drawn from a study of tumor-infiltrating lymphocytes in primary liver carcinoma. Study information: These patients were men and women whose ages were 30 to 69 years.

Joint extraction of RNA and DNA used roughly 20-33 mg of bulk tissue that was unsorted. The CDR3 covers 14 residues. V was cut by 1 base and J by 1 base, with 7 bases left in between. TCR beta cDNA was made from 500 ng total RNA with a constant-region primer. Amplification in three nested multiplex PCR rounds with slightly modified ARM-PCR gave rise to TCR beta libraries. The first two PCR rounds used TRBV1-TRBV30 forward primers with a C-beta reverse primer, about 10 cycles each. Via MiXCR, TCRdb re-called the multiplex PCR reads, giving one row per CDR3 protein. The sample comprises approximately 80,000 distinct CDR3 sequences, 69% of which are singletons, and 26% rests with the top ten. Study observations and caveats: When set against blood, tumors had a significantly higher top-250-clone fraction (p = 0.039).

This clonotype was observed many times. The antigen remains unidentified. This chain links TRBV12-3 or TRBV12-4 with TRBJ1-1; no clear D gene. The TCR sequence derives from a man between 35 and 55 years old with primary liver carcinoma and hepatitis B virus infection. The sample was tumor-adjacent normal liver tissue. CDR3 in amino acids: CASSLGSKNTEAFF. As DNA, the CDR3 is TGTGCCAGCAGTTTAGGCAGCAAGAACACTGAAGCTTTCTTT.